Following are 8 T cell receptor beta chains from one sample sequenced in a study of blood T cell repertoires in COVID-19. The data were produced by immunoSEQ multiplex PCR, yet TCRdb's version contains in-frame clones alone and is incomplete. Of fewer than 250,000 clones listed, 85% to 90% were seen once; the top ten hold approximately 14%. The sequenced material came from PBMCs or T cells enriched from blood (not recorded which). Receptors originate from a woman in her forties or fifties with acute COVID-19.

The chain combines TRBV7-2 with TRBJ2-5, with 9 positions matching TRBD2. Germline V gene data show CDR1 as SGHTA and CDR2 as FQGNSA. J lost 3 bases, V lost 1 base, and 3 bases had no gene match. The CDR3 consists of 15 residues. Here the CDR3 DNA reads TGTGCCAGCAGCTTAGTCGCTAGCGGGAAAGAGACCCAGTACTTC. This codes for CASSLVASGKETQYF.

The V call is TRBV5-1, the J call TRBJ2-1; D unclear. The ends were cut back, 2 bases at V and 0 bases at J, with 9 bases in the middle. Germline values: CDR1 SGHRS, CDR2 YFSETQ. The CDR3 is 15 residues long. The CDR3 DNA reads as TGCGCCAGCAGCTTCCTCCCCGGCTCCTACAATGAGCAGTTCTTC. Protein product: CASSFLPGSYNEQFF.

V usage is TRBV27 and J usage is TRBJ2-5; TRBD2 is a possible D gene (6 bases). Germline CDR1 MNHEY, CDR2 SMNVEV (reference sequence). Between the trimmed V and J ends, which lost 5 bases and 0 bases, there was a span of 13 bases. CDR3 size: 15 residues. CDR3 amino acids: CASSERAGHQETQYF. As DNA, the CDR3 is TGTGCCAGCAGTGAGCGGGCCGGCCACCAAGAGACCCAGTACTTC.

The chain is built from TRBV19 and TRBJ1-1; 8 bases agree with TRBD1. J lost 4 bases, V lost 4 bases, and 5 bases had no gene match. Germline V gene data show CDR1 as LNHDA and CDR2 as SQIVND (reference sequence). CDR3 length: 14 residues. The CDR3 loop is CASSTHGTGTEAFF. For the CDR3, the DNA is TGTGCCAGTAGTACACACGGGACAGGCACTGAAGCTTTCTTT.

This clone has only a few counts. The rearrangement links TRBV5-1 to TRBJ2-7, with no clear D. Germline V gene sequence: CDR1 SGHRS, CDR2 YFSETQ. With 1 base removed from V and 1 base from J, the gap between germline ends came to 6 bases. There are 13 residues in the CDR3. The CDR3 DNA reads TGCGCCAGCAGCTTGTTGAGTTCCTACGAGCAGTACTTC. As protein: CASSLLSSYEQYF.

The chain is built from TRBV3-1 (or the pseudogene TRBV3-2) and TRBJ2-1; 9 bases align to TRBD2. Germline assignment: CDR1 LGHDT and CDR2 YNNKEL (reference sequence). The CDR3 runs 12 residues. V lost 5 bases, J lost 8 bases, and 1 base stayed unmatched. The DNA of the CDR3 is TGTGCCAGCAGCTTAGCGGGAGATGAGCAGTTCTTC. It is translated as CASSLAGDEQFF.

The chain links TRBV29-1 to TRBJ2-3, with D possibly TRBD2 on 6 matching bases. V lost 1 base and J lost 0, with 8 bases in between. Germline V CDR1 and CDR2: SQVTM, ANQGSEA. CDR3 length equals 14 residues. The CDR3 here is CSVEGGESTDTQYF. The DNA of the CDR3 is TGCAGCGTTGAAGGGGGGGAGAGCACAGATACGCAGTATTTT.

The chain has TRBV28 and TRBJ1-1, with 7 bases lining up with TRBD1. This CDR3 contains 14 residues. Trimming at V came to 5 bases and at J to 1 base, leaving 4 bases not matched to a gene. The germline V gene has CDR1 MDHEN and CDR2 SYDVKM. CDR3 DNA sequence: TGTGCCAGCAGTACCCGACAGGGGAACACTGAAGCTTTCTTT. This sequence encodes CASSTRQGNTEAFF. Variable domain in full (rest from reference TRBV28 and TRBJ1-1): DVKVTQSSRYLVKRTGEKVFLECVQDMDHENMFWYRQDPGLGLRLIYFSYDVKMKEKGDIPEGYSVSREKKERFSLILESASTNQTSMYLCASSTRQGNTEAFFGQGTRLTVV.